The 9 T cell receptor delta chains given below trace back to one sample, sequenced in a study of Vδ1+ human thymocytes. Antigens of these TCRs are unknown. The study, taken as a whole, reports: In the thymus, TRG and TRD repertoires looked highly polyclonal with Gaussian CDR3 lengths.

RNA was extracted from the cells and then reverse transcribed. The CDR3 regions were amplified by multiplex PCR from V-gene primers to a constant-region primer. TCRdb called clones anew from the multiplex PCR reads with CATT. Altogether around 19,000 delta-chain clones are present, roughly 8% being singletons, with the ten largest covering 0.8% to 1%. The sequencing sample was made of Vdelta1+ gamma-delta thymocytes from the thymus. The subset denotes: FACS-sorted CD3+ TCRalphabeta- TCRVdelta1+ TCRVdelta2- thymocytes. Receptors originate from a child under two years old who had congenital heart surgery.

This chain joins TRDV1 and TRDJ1; D not certain. CDR1 TSWWSYY and CDR2 QGS come from the germline V gene. V lost 1 base to trimming and J lost 0 bases, with 15 bases between them. The CDR3 covers 17 residues. The CDR3 DNA reads as TGTGCTCTTGGGGAACACGACCCCCTTTGTTACACCGATAAACTCATCTTT. Translated, it gives CALGEHDPLCYTDKLIF.

Here the J gene is TRDJ1 and the V gene is not called; the DNA was not used to check the table's D call, TRDD3. The CDR3 has 18 residues. The CDR3 coding sequence is TGTGCTCTTGGGGAACTAAGGCCTGATTCCCCTTACCCCTTGAAACTCATCTTT. Amino acids: CALGELRPDSPYPLKLIF.

Although no V gene was called, TRDJ1 is the J gene. There are 15 residues in the CDR3. CDR3 loop: CALGERILLTDKLIF. CDR3 coding DNA: TGTGCTCTTGGGGAACGCATCCTCCTCACCGATAAACTCATCTTT.

Only a few counts were recorded for this clone. V and J are TRDV1 and TRDJ1, with D unresolved. The V gene lost 2 bases and the J gene lost 3 bases, with 13 bases spanning the gap. CDR1 TSWWSYY and CDR2 QGS come from the germline V gene. This CDR3 contains 15 residues. In DNA, the CDR3 is TGTGCTCTTGGGGAAAGGGTACTATCCGCCGATAAACTCATCTTT. Encoded protein: CALGERVLSADKLIF.

The rearrangement links TRDV1 to TRDJ1; 10 positions agree with TRDD3. TCRdb lists no J gene, so it was determined here by aligning the DNA to germline. The J segment lost 0 bases and the V segment lost 1 base, leaving 8 bases of the junction unmatched. The CDR3 sequence is 18 residues long. CDR1 and CDR2 from the germline V gene are TSWWSYY and QGS. The CDR3 bases are TGTGCTCTTGGGGAACCCCGGGGGATACGCCTTTACACCGATAAACTCATCTTT. This sequence encodes CALGEPRGIRLYTDKLIF.

This clone was counted a few times. This sequence joins TRDV1 and TRDJ1, with D possibly matching TRDD2 (5 bases). The CDR3 spans 19 residues. The germline V and J ends were trimmed by 0 bases and 0 bases, with 20 bases remaining between them. Germline V gene lookup returns CDR1 TSWWSYY and CDR2 QGS. The CDR3 bases are TGTGCTCTTGGGGAACTAGTGTTACGCTTCCCGATCAACACCGATAAACTCATCTTT. Translation gives CALGELVLRFPINTDKLIF.

This clone was observed a handful of times. V usage is TRDV1 and J usage is TRDJ1; 9 positions match TRDD3. This CDR3 contains 21 residues. V shed 3 bases and J 0 bases; nucleotides not matched to a gene: 20. The germline CDR1 and CDR2 sequences are TSWWSYY and QGS. The CDR3 nucleotides read TGTGCTCTTGGGGAGTCACCTTCGCGAATGGGGGATAGGCCTAACACCGATAAACTCATCTTT. Protein: CALGESPSRMGDRPNTDKLIF.

This clone was picked up a small number of times. V is TRDV1 and J is TRDJ1, with 8 bases matching TRDD3. Trimming at V came to 4 bases and at J to 0 bases, leaving 10 bases not matched to a gene. Germline CDR1 is TSWWSYY and CDR2 is QGS. The CDR3 loop spans 17 amino acids. The DNA of the CDR3 is TGTGCTCTTGGGGGACATTGGGATACGGAAAACACCGATAAACTCATCTTT. This translates into CALGGHWDTENTDKLIF.

With respect to this clone: A read error is possible here, since a much larger clone lies one base away. This rearrangement joins TRDV2 to TRDJ2; TRDD3 might be the D (5 bases). V shed 0 bases and J shed 11 bases, with 27 bases lying between them. Germline V gene lookup returns CDR1 GEAIGNYY and CDR2 EKD. This CDR3 comprises 18 residues. Here the CDR3 DNA reads TGTGCCTGTGACACCGTAATATTTGATATACGCGGATTACCTCAACTCTTCTTT. Amino acid sequence: CACDTVIFDIRGLPQLFF.